This T cell receptor beta chain appears in the sequencing data of a study of blood T cell repertoires in COVID-19. Study-wide background: Acute and convalescent COVID-19 specimens originated in the United States, Italy and Spain.

This study enrolled people aged about 18 to 100 from about 26 US geographic areas. Per the original data handling: For nucleated cells, counts were estimated from reference gene primer amplification. Clones were read by immunoSEQ multiplex PCR, and TCRdb kept only the in-frame ones, dropping some. Clone size and V and J calls were adopted from that table, with D and trimming inferred from the DNA. Counted here are hundreds of thousands of clones, roughly 85% occurring once; the ten biggest clones make up over 7.5%. The CDR3 has 15 amino acids. V was clipped by 4 bases and J by 0 bases, with 15 bases between them. Germline-derived CDR1 and CDR2 are GTSNPN and SVGIG (reference sequence).

Sequencing used PBMCs or T cells enriched from blood (not recorded which). The V call is TRBV30, the J call TRBJ1-1, with D unclear. This receptor was taken from a woman aged 45-65 years with acute COVID-19. CDR3 region: CAWNLGSKMNTEAFF. The CDR3 DNA reads TGTGCCTGGAATCTAGGGAGTAAGATGAACACTGAAGCTTTCTTT.